Listed below are T cell receptor beta chains from one sample, sequenced in a study of blood T cell repertoires in COVID-19. TCRdb keeps only in-frame clones here, not all; method: immunoSEQ multiplex PCR. This sample has 77,000 or so clones, with over 60% found just once. The sequenced sample consisted of peripheral blood. These TCRs come from a woman of 80 years or more with active or convalescent COVID-19. The CDR3 runs from the conserved cysteine through the conserved F or W. The D gene is left open where the match is weak. Clone size is stated in some rows and not others, as once, few, many or a class when expanded.

CDR3 protein: CAWSVLAGSSYEQYF
CDR3 DNA: TGTGCCTGGAGTGTACTGGCGGGTTCGTCCTACGAGCAGTACTTC
V gene: TRBV30
D gene: NA
J gene: TRBJ2-7
clone size: few

CDR3 protein: CASSPDSSGNTIYF
CDR3 DNA: TGTGCCAGCAGCCCCGACAGCTCTGGAAACACCATATATTTT
V gene: TRBV7-9
D gene: NA
J gene: TRBJ1-3
clone size: NA

CDR3 protein: CASSQVQGPYEQYF
CDR3 DNA: TGCGCCAGCAGCCAAGTCCAGGGTCCCTACGAGCAGTACTTC
V gene: TRBV4-1
D gene: NA
J gene: TRBJ2-7
clone size: NA

CDR3 protein: CATKSKDRQFRNTIYF
CDR3 DNA: TGTGCCACAAAATCGAAGGACAGACAGTTTCGAAACACCATATATTTT
V gene: TRBV11-3
D gene: NA
J gene: TRBJ1-3
clone size: NA

CDR3 protein: CSVPYAQGGYGYTF
CDR3 DNA: TGCAGCGTTCCTTATGCTCAGGGCGGCTATGGCTACACCTTC
V gene: TRBV29-1
D gene: NA
J gene: TRBJ1-2
clone size: few

CDR3 protein: CATSRDFRDTEAFF
CDR3 DNA: TGTGCCACCAGCAGAGATTTCAGGGACACTGAAGCTTTCTTT
V gene: TRBV15
D gene: NA
J gene: TRBJ1-1
clone size: NA

CDR3 protein: CASSLRRLGAGGSEAFF
CDR3 DNA: TGTGCCAGCAGTTTGAGGAGGCTGGGGGCAGGGGGCAGTGAAGCTTTCTTT
V gene: TRBV28
D gene: TRBD1
J gene: TRBJ1-1
clone size: few

CDR3 protein: CASSPGWGLNYGYTF
CDR3 DNA: TGTGCCAGCAGCCCCGGGTGGGGACTTAACTATGGCTACACCTTC
V gene: TRBV7-3
D gene: NA
J gene: TRBJ1-2
clone size: NA

CDR3 protein: CASSRLNTEAFF
CDR3 DNA: TGTGCCAGCAGCCGGTTGAACACTGAAGCTTTCTTT
V gene: TRBV28
D gene: NA
J gene: TRBJ1-1
clone size: NA

CDR3 protein: CADRSSGNTIYF
CDR3 DNA: TGTGCCGACAGGAGCTCTGGAAACACCATATATTTT
V gene: TRBV2
D gene: NA
J gene: TRBJ1-3
clone size: NA

CDR3 protein: CASSPLGMNTEAFF
CDR3 DNA: TGTGCCAGCAGTCCTCTAGGCATGAACACTGAAGCTTTCTTT
V gene: TRBV25-1
D gene: NA
J gene: TRBJ1-1
clone size: NA

CDR3 protein: CASSLRGSTEAFF
CDR3 DNA: TGTGCCAGCAGTTTAAGAGGATCCACTGAAGCTTTCTTT
V gene: TRBV27
D gene: NA
J gene: TRBJ1-1
clone size: few

CDR3 protein: CASSSSGGAVQETQYF
CDR3 DNA: TGCGCCAGCAGCTCTAGCGGGGGGGCTGTCCAAGAGACCCAGTACTTC
V gene: TRBV5-1
D gene: TRBD2
J gene: TRBJ2-5
clone size: NA

CDR3 protein: CASSSEGGSGGHEQYF
CDR3 DNA: TGTGCCAGCAGTTCAGAAGGTGGTAGCGGGGGTCACGAGCAGTACTTC
V gene: TRBV6-2/TRBV6-3
D gene: TRBD2
J gene: TRBJ2-7
clone size: NA

CDR3 protein: CASSLGAREKLFF
CDR3 DNA: TGTGCCAGCAGTTTGGGGGCGCGGGAAAAACTGTTTTTT
V gene: TRBV28
D gene: NA
J gene: TRBJ1-4
clone size: NA

CDR3 protein: CASNTGMHGYTF
CDR3 DNA: TGTGCCAGCAATACAGGGATGCATGGCTACACCTTC
V gene: TRBV6-6
D gene: NA
J gene: TRBJ1-2
clone size: NA

CDR3 protein: CASSTPETQYF
CDR3 DNA: TGTGCCAGCAGCACTCCGGAGACCCAGTACTTC
V gene: TRBV3-1/TRBV3-2
D gene: NA
J gene: TRBJ2-5
clone size: NA

CDR3 protein: CATSRGSNPESSGNTIYF
CDR3 DNA: TGTGCCACCAGCAGAGGGTCGAACCCGGAGAGCTCTGGAAACACCATATATTTT
V gene: TRBV15
D gene: NA
J gene: TRBJ1-3
clone size: NA

CDR3 protein: CASSVGQGMWETQYF
CDR3 DNA: TGTGCCAGCAGCGTAGGACAGGGGATGTGGGAGACCCAGTACTTC
V gene: TRBV9
D gene: TRBD1
J gene: TRBJ2-5
clone size: few

CDR3 protein: CASSPLSWGGNEQFF
CDR3 DNA: TGTGCCAGCAGCCCACTAAGTTGGGGGGGCAATGAGCAGTTCTTC
V gene: TRBV9
D gene: TRBD2
J gene: TRBJ2-1
clone size: NA

CDR3 protein: CASGQQHSTDTQYF
CDR3 DNA: TGTGCTAGTGGTCAACAGCATAGCACAGATACGCAGTATTTT
V gene: TRBV12-5
D gene: NA
J gene: TRBJ2-3
clone size: NA

CDR3 protein: CASNEAGGPSTGELFF
CDR3 DNA: TGTGCCAGTAACGAAGCCGGGGGGCCCTCAACCGGGGAGCTGTTTTTT
V gene: TRBV19
D gene: NA
J gene: TRBJ2-2
clone size: NA

CDR3 protein: CASSAPNTGPEQYF
CDR3 DNA: TGTGCCAGCAGCGCCCCGAATACAGGCCCCGAGCAGTACTTC
V gene: TRBV11-2
D gene: NA
J gene: TRBJ2-7
clone size: few

CDR3 protein: CASSQRHEGLSEKLFF
CDR3 DNA: TGCGCCAGCAGTCAACGGCACGAGGGTTTAAGTGAAAAACTGTTTTTT
V gene: TRBV23-1
D gene: NA
J gene: TRBJ1-4
clone size: NA

CDR3 protein: CASSTLQGHQPQHF
CDR3 DNA: TGTGCCAGCAGTACACTACAGGGGCATCAGCCCCAGCATTTT
V gene: TRBV6-2/TRBV6-3
D gene: TRBD1
J gene: TRBJ1-5
clone size: NA

CDR3 protein: CASSLRLANYNEQFF
CDR3 DNA: TGCGCCAGCAGCCTCAGACTAGCCAACTACAATGAGCAGTTCTTC
V gene: TRBV4-1
D gene: TRBD2
J gene: TRBJ2-1
clone size: NA

CDR3 protein: CASSLGTGLETQYF
CDR3 DNA: TGTGCCAGCAGCTTGGGGACAGGGTTAGAGACCCAGTACTTC
V gene: TRBV5-8
D gene: TRBD1
J gene: TRBJ2-5
clone size: NA

CDR3 protein: CASRSSESTTGELFF
CDR3 DNA: TGTGCCAGCAGATCTAGCGAGTCGACCACCGGGGAGCTGTTTTTT
V gene: TRBV10-3
D gene: NA
J gene: TRBJ2-2
clone size: NA

CDR3 protein: CASSFGQGAHNSPLHF
CDR3 DNA: TGTGCCAGCAGTTTCGGACAGGGGGCCCATAATTCACCCCTCCACTTT
V gene: TRBV27
D gene: TRBD1
J gene: TRBJ1-6
clone size: NA

CDR3 protein: CASSFTTGVPGELFF
CDR3 DNA: TGTGCCAGCAGCTTCACGACAGGGGTCCCCGGGGAGCTGTTTTTT
V gene: TRBV5-4
D gene: TRBD1
J gene: TRBJ2-2
clone size: NA

CDR3 protein: CASSPGTGIMNTEAFF
CDR3 DNA: TGCGCCAGCAGCCCAGGGACAGGAATAATGAACACTGAAGCTTTCTTT
V gene: TRBV5-1
D gene: TRBD1
J gene: TRBJ1-1
clone size: NA

CDR3 protein: CARDRERGQPQHF
CDR3 DNA: TGTGCCAGGGACAGGGAACGGGGTCAGCCCCAGCATTTT
V gene: TRBV7-8
D gene: TRBD1
J gene: TRBJ1-5
clone size: NA

CDR3 protein: CASSLYLGNEQFF
CDR3 DNA: TGTGCCAGCAGCTTATATCTAGGCAATGAGCAGTTCTTC
V gene: TRBV7-8
D gene: NA
J gene: TRBJ2-1
clone size: NA

CDR3 protein: CASRAGGGDTGELFF
CDR3 DNA: TGTGCCAGCAGGGCGGGCGGGGGCGACACCGGGGAGCTGTTTTTT
V gene: TRBV6-6
D gene: NA
J gene: TRBJ2-2
clone size: NA

CDR3 protein: CASSPPSGGNTEAFF
CDR3 DNA: TGTGCCAGCAGCCCACCGTCGGGGGGGAACACTGAAGCTTTCTTT
V gene: TRBV11-2
D gene: NA
J gene: TRBJ1-1
clone size: NA

CDR3 protein: CASSPWTGAQETQYF
CDR3 DNA: TGTGCCAGTAGTCCCTGGACAGGGGCTCAAGAGACCCAGTACTTC
V gene: TRBV19
D gene: TRBD1
J gene: TRBJ2-5
clone size: NA

CDR3 protein: CAWSVGTGVISGNTIYF
CDR3 DNA: TGTGCCTGGAGTGTAGGGACAGGGGTGATCTCTGGAAACACCATATATTTT
V gene: TRBV30
D gene: TRBD1
J gene: TRBJ1-3
clone size: NA

CDR3 protein: CASSFSLDEQFF
CDR3 DNA: TGTGCCAGCAGCTTCTCCCTTGATGAGCAGTTCTTC
V gene: TRBV11-2
D gene: NA
J gene: TRBJ2-1
clone size: few

CDR3 protein: CASSVGSGGYNEQFF
CDR3 DNA: TGTGCCAGCAGCGTAGGGAGCGGGGGGTACAATGAGCAGTTCTTC
V gene: TRBV9
D gene: TRBD2
J gene: TRBJ2-1
clone size: NA

CDR3 protein: CASILRGGGYGYTF
CDR3 DNA: TGTGCCAGCATTCTAAGGGGGGGTGGCTATGGCTACACCTTC
V gene: TRBV6-5
D gene: NA
J gene: TRBJ1-2
clone size: NA

CDR3 protein: CASKRASGEGETQYF
CDR3 DNA: TGTGCCAGTAAGCGAGCTAGCGGGGAGGGAGAGACCCAGTACTTC
V gene: TRBV19
D gene: TRBD2
J gene: TRBJ2-5
clone size: NA

CDR3 protein: CASVGGAEQFF
CDR3 DNA: TGTGCCAGCGTTGGGGGGGCTGAGCAGTTCTTC
V gene: TRBV2
D gene: NA
J gene: TRBJ2-1
clone size: NA

CDR3 protein: CASSSTLTGNEGQQPQHF
CDR3 DNA: TGTGCCAGCAGTTCCACCCTGACAGGGAATGAGGGGCAACAGCCCCAGCATTTT
V gene: TRBV28
D gene: TRBD1
J gene: TRBJ1-5
clone size: NA

CDR3 protein: CASSPRAGAVTGELFF
CDR3 DNA: TGTGCCAGCAGCCCCCGTGCGGGGGCGGTCACCGGGGAGCTGTTTTTT
V gene: TRBV11-3
D gene: NA
J gene: TRBJ2-2
clone size: NA

CDR3 protein: CASSSWTSGLQETQYF
CDR3 DNA: TGCGCCAGCAGCTCCTGGACTAGCGGGTTACAAGAGACCCAGTACTTC
V gene: TRBV5-1
D gene: TRBD2
J gene: TRBJ2-5
clone size: NA

CDR3 protein: CASSLRRGGRDTEAFF
CDR3 DNA: TGTGCCAGCAGCCTTCGGCGGGGGGGCCGGGACACTGAAGCTTTCTTT
V gene: TRBV21-1
D gene: NA
J gene: TRBJ1-1
clone size: once

CDR3 protein: CASSSGRLAGNNEQFF
CDR3 DNA: TGTGCCAGCAGCTCCGGGCGCCTGGCAGGGAACAATGAGCAGTTCTTC
V gene: TRBV7-8
D gene: NA
J gene: TRBJ2-1
clone size: NA

CDR3 protein: CASSLPRQLDRTGVAGELFF
CDR3 DNA: TGCGCCAGCAGCCTCCCGCGTCAACTCGACCGGACAGGGGTAGCCGGGGAGCTGTTTTTT
V gene: TRBV5-1
D gene: TRBD1
J gene: TRBJ2-2
clone size: NA

CDR3 protein: CASSTEYGTGHYEQYF
CDR3 DNA: TGTGCCAGCAGTACGGAATACGGGACAGGCCACTACGAGCAGTACTTC
V gene: TRBV27
D gene: TRBD1
J gene: TRBJ2-7
clone size: NA

CDR3 protein: CASSPIIQGDVGEKLFF
CDR3 DNA: TGCGCCAGCAGCCCTATCATACAGGGAGATGTTGGTGAAAAACTGTTTTTT
V gene: TRBV5-1
D gene: NA
J gene: TRBJ1-4
clone size: NA

CDR3 protein: CASSWRTGIAYEQYF
CDR3 DNA: TGTGCCAGCAGTTGGAGGACAGGGATTGCCTACGAGCAGTACTTC
V gene: TRBV27
D gene: TRBD1
J gene: TRBJ2-7
clone size: NA

CDR3 protein: CAPRVTGNTIYF
CDR3 DNA: TGTGCCCCCAGGGTAACAGGAAACACCATATATTTT
V gene: TRBV24-1
D gene: NA
J gene: TRBJ1-3
clone size: many

CDR3 protein: CASSRGAWVNTEAFF
CDR3 DNA: TGTGCCAGCTCACGGGGGGCCTGGGTGAACACTGAAGCTTTCTTT
V gene: TRBV6-5
D gene: NA
J gene: TRBJ1-1
clone size: NA

CDR3 protein: CASTVTGAYEQYF
CDR3 DNA: TGTGCCAGCACCGTGACAGGGGCCTACGAGCAGTACTTC
V gene: TRBV28
D gene: TRBD1
J gene: TRBJ2-7
clone size: NA

CDR3 protein: CASSFGGVNYGYTF
CDR3 DNA: TGTGCCAGCAGTTTTGGGGGCGTTAACTATGGCTACACCTTC
V gene: TRBV28
D gene: NA
J gene: TRBJ1-2
clone size: NA

CDR3 protein: CASSFRDSPFQETQYF
CDR3 DNA: TGTGCCAGCTCATTCCGGGACTCGCCGTTCCAAGAGACCCAGTACTTC
V gene: TRBV18
D gene: NA
J gene: TRBJ2-5
clone size: NA

CDR3 protein: CASSWGGRTGEREKLFF
CDR3 DNA: TGTGCCAGCAGCTGGGGTGGTCGGACAGGGGAGCGTGAAAAACTGTTTTTT
V gene: TRBV5-4
D gene: TRBD1
J gene: TRBJ1-4
clone size: NA

CDR3 protein: CASSLASEYQETQYF
CDR3 DNA: TGTGCCAGCAGCTTAGCCAGCGAATATCAAGAGACCCAGTACTTC
V gene: TRBV13
D gene: NA
J gene: TRBJ2-5
clone size: NA

CDR3 protein: CASISRGDEKLFF
CDR3 DNA: TGTGCCAGCATCTCTCGGGGGGATGAAAAACTGTTTTTT
V gene: TRBV28
D gene: NA
J gene: TRBJ1-4
clone size: NA

CDR3 protein: CASSDRDSGANVLTF
CDR3 DNA: TGTGCCAGCAGTGATAGAGACTCTGGGGCCAACGTCCTGACTTTC
V gene: TRBV2
D gene: NA
J gene: TRBJ2-6
clone size: NA